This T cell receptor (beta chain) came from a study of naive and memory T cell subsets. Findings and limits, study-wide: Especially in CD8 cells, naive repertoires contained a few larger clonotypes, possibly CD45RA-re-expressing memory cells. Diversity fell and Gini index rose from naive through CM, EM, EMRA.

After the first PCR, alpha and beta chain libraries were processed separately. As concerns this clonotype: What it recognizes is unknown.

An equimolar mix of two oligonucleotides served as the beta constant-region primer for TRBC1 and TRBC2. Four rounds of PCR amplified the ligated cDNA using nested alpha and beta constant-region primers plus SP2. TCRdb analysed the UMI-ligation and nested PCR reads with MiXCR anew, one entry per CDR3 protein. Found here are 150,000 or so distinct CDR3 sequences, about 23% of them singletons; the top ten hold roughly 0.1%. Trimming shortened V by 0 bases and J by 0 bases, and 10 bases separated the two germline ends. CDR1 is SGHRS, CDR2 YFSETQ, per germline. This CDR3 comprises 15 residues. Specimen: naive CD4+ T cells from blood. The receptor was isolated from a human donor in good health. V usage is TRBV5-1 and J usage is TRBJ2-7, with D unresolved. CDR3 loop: CASSLGTGPSYEQYF. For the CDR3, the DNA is TGCGCCAGCAGCTTGGGGACCGGACCCTCCTACGAGCAGTACTTC.